In this sample, the clone carrying this T cell receptor beta chain turned up once. The sample belongs to a study of cytomegalovirus exposure and HLA in healthy donors. Vbeta (60) and Jbeta (13) primers were used in the PCR. Measured with immunoSEQ multiplex PCR; TCRdb has only the in-frame clones, and not every one. The top ten hold 2.9% of the sample, which has 100,000 to 150,000 clones, 70% to 80% seen once. This CDR3 is built from 15 residues. The ends lost 3 bases at V and 7 bases at J; junction bases unmatched: 7. Germline V gives CDR1 SGDLS, CDR2 YYNGEE. Sequenced input: PBMCs. The sequence came from a human donor in good health. This chain uses TRBV9 with TRBJ1-4, with 9 bases fitting TRBD1. CDR3 loop: CASSAGQGKAEKLFF. CDR3 bases: TGTGCCAGCAGCGCGGGACAGGGTAAAGCTGAAAAACTGTTTTTT. The complete variable domain, with remaining parts taken from reference TRBV9 and TRBJ1-4, reads DSGVTQTPKHLITATGQRVTLRCSPRSGDLSVYWYQQSLDQGLQFLIQYYNGEERAKGNILERFSAQQFPDLHSELNLSSLELGDSALYFCASSAGQGKAEKLFFGSGTQLSVL.